This T cell receptor (beta chain) emerged from a study of blood T cell repertoires in COVID-19. Authors' analysis steps: Estimation of nucleated cell counts was performed using reference gene primer amplification. Here immunoSEQ multiplex PCR was the method, and the copy in TCRdb shows in-frame clones only, minus some. The V and J calls and clone size were taken over from that table, and D and trimming were inferred from the DNA. The sample records some 380,000 clones, roughly 90% being singletons. V lost 4 bases and J lost 4, with 19 bases in between. The length of the CDR3 is 16 residues. The germline V gene has CDR1 SGHAT and CDR2 FQNNGV.

The origin of this receptor is a woman aged 40 to 49 with acute COVID-19. V gene TRBV11-2 combines with J gene TRBJ1-2; D possibly corresponds to TRBD1 (5 bases). The sequenced sample consisted of PBMCs or T cells enriched from blood (not recorded which). The CDR3 bases are TGTGCCAGCAGCTCTCTTAAACAACCCGGGGGCTATGGCTACACCTTC. Translating gives CASSSLKQPGGYGYTF.